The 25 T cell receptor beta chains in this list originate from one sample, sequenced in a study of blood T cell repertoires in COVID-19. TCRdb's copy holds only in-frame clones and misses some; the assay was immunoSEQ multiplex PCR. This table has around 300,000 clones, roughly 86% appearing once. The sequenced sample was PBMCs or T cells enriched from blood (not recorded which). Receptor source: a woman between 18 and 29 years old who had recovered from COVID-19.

The CDR3 is CASRRGLEYTEAFF. The CDR3 bases are TGTGCCAGCAGGAGGGGGCTGGAGTACACTGAAGCTTTCTTT. This rearrangement joins TRBV27 to TRBJ1-1; 7 bases map to TRBD1. The V gene end was trimmed by 6 bases and the J gene end by 3 bases; junction bases not matched to a gene: 7. CDR1 and CDR2 from the germline V gene are MNHEY and SMNVEV (reference sequence). The CDR3 consists of 14 residues.

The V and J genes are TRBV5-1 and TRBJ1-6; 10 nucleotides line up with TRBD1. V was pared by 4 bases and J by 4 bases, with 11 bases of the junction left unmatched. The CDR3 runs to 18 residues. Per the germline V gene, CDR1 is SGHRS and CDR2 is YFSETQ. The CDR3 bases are TGCGCCAGCAGCCCCGGGGACAGGGGACCCAATTATAATTCACCCCTCCACTTT. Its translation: CASSPGDRGPNYNSPLHF. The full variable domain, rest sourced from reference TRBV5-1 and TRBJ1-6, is KAGVTQTPRYLIKTRGQQVTLSCSPISGHRSVSWYQQTPGQGLQFLFEYFSETQRNKGNFPGRFSGRQFSNSRSEMNVSTLELGDSALYLCASSPGDRGPNYNSPLHFGNGTRLTVT.

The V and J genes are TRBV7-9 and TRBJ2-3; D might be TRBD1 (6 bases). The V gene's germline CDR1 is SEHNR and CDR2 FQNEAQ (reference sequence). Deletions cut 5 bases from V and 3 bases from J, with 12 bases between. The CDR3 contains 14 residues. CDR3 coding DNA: TGTGCCAGCAGCCTGGACAGTCGGACAGATACGCAGTATTTT. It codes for CASSLDSRTDTQYF. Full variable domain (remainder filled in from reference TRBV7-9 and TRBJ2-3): DTGVSQNPRHKITKRGQNVTFRCDPISEHNRLYWYRQTLGQGPEFLTYFQNEAQLEKSRLLSDRFSAERPKGSFSTLEIQRTEQGDSAMYLCASSLDSRTDTQYFGPGTRLTVL.

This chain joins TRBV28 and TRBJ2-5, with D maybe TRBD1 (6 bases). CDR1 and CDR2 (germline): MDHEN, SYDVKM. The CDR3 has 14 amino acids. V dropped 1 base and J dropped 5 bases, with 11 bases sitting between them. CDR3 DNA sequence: TGTGCCAGCAGTTTATTCGCAGGGGTGGAGACCCAGTACTTC. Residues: CASSLFAGVETQYF.

Here the CDR3 reads CASSQDYLMNTEAFF. CDR3 nucleotide sequence: TGCGCCAGCAGCCAGGACTACCTTATGAACACTGAAGCTTTCTTT. This rearrangement joins TRBV4-1 to TRBJ1-1; D unresolved. CDR3 length equals 15 residues. Germline-derived CDR1 and CDR2 are MGHRA and YSYEKL. V lost 3 bases, J lost 0 bases, and 11 bases lay in between.

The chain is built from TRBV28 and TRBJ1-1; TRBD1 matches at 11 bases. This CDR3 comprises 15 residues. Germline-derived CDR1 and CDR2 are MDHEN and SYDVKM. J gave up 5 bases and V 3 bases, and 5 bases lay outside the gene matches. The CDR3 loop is CASSFRDRGGTEAFF. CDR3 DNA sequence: TGTGCCAGCAGTTTCCGGGACAGGGGGGGGACTGAAGCTTTCTTT. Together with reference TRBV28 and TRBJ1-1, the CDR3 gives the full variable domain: DVKVTQSSRYLVKRTGEKVFLECVQDMDHENMFWYRQDPGLGLRLIYFSYDVKMKEKGDIPEGYSVSREKKERFSLILESASTNQTSMYLCASSFRDRGGTEAFFGQGTRLTVV.

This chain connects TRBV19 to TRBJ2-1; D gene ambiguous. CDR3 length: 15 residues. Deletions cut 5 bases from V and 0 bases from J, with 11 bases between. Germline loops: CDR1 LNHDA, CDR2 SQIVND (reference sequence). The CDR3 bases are TGTGCCAGTAGTCGTGACTCCAGCTCCTACAATGAGCAGTTCTTC. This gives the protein CASSRDSSSYNEQFF. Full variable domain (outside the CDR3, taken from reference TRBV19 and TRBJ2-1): DGGITQSPKYLFRKEGQNVTLSCEQNLNHDAMYWYRQDPGQGLRLIYYSQIVNDFQKGDIAEGYSVSREKKESFPLTVTSAQKNPTAFYLCASSRDSSSYNEQFFGPGTRLTVL.

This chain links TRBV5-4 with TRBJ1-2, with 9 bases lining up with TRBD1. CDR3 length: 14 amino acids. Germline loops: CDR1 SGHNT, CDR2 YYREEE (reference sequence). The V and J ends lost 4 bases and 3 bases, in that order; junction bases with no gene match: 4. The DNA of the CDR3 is TGTGCCAGCAGCACCGACAGGGGGTACTATGGCTACACCTTC. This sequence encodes CASSTDRGYYGYTF. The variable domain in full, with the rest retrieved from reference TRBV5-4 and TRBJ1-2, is ETGVTQSPTHLIKTRGQQVTLRCSSQSGHNTVSWYQQALGQGPQFIFQYYREEENGRGNFPPRFSGLQFPNYSSELNVNALELDDSALYLCASSTDRGYYGYTFGSGTRLTVV.

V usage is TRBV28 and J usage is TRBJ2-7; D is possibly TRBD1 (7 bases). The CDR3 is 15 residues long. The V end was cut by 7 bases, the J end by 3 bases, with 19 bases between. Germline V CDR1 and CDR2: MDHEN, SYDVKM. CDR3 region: CASTQGRGSRYEQYF. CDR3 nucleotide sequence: TGTGCCAGCACACAGGGGCGGGGTTCTCGCTACGAGCAGTACTTC.

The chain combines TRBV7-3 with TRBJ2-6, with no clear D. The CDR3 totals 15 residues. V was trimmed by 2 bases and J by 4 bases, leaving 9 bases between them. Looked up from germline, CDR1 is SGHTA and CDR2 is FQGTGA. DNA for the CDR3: TGTGCCAGCAGCTTAGAGGTATCCGGGGCCAACGTCCTGACTTTC. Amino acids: CASSLEVSGANVLTF.

The CDR3 region is CASGSGYEQYF. DNA of the CDR3: TGTGCCAGCGGCAGTGGCTACGAGCAGTACTTC. The V gene is TRBV9, the J gene TRBJ2-7, with D unresolved. With 7 bases removed from V and 3 bases from J, the gap between germline ends came to 8 bases. CDR1 is SGDLS, CDR2 YYNGEE, per germline. This CDR3 is built from 11 residues.

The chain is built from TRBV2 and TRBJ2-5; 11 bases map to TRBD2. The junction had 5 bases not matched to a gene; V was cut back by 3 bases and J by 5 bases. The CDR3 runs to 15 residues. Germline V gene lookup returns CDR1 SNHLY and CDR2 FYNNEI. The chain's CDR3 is CASSDTLAGGETQYF. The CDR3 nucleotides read TGTGCCAGCAGTGACACCCTAGCGGGAGGCGAGACCCAGTACTTC.

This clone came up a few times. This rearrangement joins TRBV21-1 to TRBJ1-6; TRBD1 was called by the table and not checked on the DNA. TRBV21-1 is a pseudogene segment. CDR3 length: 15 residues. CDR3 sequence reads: CASSSGTGENSPLHF. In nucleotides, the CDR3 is TGTGCCAGCAGCTCGGGGACAGGGGAGAATTCACCCCTCCACTTT.

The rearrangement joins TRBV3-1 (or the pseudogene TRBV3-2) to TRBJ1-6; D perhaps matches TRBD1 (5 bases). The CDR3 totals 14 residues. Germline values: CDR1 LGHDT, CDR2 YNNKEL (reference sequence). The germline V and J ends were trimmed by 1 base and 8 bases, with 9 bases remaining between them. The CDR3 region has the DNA TGTGCCAGCAGCCAAGGGTTCAGGGATTCACCCCTCCACTTT. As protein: CASSQGFRDSPLHF.

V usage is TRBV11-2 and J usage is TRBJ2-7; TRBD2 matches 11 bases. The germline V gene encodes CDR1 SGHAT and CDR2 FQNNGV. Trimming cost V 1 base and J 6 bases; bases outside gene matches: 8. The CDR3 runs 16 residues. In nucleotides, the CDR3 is TGTGCCAGCAGCTTAGCTAGCGGGAGGAGCAAGGGCGAGCAGTACTTC. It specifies CASSLASGRSKGEQYF.

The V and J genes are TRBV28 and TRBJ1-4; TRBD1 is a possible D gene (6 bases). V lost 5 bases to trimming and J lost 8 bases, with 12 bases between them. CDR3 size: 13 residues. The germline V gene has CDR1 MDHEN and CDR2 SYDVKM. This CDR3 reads CASSARGEEKLFF. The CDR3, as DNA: TGTGCCAGCAGTGCCAGGGGTGAAGAAAAACTGTTTTTT.

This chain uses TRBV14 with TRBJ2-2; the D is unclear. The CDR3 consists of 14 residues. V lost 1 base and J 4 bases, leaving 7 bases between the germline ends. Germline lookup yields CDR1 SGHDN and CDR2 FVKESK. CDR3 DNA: TGTGCCAGCAGCCAAGGCGTAAGCACCGGGGAGCTGTTTTTT. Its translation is CASSQGVSTGELFF.

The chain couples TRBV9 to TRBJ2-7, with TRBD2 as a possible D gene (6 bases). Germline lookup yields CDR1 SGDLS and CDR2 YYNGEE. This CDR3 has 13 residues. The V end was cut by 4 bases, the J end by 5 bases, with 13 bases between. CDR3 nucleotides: TGTGCCAGCAGCCCCGGGTCGGGAGACGAGCAGTACTTC. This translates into CASSPGSGDEQYF.

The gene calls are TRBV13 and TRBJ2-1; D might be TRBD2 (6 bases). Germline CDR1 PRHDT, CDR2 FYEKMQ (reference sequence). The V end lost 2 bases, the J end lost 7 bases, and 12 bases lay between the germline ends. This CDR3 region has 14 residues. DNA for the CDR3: TGTGCCAGCAGCTTACCGGGAGTCCATAATGAGCAGTTCTTC. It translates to CASSLPGVHNEQFF.

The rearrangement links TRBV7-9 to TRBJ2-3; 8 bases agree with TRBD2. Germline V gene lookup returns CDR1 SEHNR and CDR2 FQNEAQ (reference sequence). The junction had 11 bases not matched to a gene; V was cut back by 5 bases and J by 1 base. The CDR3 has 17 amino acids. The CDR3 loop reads CASSLGLAGLGTDTQYF. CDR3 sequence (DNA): TGTGCCAGCAGCCTAGGGTTAGCGGGATTGGGCACAGATACGCAGTATTTT.

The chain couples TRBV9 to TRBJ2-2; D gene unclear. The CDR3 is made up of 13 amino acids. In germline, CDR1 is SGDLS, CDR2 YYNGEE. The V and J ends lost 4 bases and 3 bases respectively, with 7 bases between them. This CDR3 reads CASSPVHTGELFF. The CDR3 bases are TGTGCCAGCAGCCCGGTTCACACCGGGGAGCTGTTTTTT.

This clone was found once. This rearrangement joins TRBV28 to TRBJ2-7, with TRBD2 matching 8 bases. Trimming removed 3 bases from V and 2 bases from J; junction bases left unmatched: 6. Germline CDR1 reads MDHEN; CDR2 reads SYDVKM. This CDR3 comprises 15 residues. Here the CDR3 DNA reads TGTGCCAGCAGTTTCCCGGGGGGGCCGCCCTACGAGCAGTACTTC. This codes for CASSFPGGPPYEQYF.

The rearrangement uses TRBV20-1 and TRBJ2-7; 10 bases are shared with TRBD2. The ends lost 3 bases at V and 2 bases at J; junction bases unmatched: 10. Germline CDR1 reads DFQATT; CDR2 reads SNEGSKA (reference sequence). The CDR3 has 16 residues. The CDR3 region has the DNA TGCAGTGCTAGTAAAAGGGCTAGCGGGAGACCCTACGAGCAGTACTTC. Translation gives CSASKRASGRPYEQYF.

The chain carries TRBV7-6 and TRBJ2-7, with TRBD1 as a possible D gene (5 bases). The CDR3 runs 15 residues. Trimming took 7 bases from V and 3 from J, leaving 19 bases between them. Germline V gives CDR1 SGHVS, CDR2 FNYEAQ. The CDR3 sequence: CASITIRQNDYEQYF. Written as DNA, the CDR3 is TGTGCCAGCATCACAATCCGACAGAACGACTACGAGCAGTACTTC.

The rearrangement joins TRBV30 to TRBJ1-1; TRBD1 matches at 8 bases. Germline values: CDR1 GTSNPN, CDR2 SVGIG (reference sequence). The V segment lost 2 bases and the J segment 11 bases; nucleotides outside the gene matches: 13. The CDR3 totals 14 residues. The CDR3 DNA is TGTGCCTGGAGTATAGGACAGGGTGAATCTAGGGCTTTCTTT. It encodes CAWSIGQGESRAFF.